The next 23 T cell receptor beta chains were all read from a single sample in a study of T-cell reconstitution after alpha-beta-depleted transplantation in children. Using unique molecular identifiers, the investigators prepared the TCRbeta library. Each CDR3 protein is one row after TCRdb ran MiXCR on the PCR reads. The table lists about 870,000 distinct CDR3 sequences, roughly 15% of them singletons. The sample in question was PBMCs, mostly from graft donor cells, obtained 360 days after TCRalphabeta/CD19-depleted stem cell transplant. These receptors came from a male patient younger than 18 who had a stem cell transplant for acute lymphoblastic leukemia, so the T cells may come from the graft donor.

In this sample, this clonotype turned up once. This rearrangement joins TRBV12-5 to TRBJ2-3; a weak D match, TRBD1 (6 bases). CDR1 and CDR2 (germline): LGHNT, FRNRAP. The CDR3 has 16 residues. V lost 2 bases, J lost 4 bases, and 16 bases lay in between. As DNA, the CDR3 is TGTGCTAGTGGTTTGTATTCAGGGGTAGGCGCAGATACGCAGTATTTT. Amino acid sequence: CASGLYSGVGADTQYF.

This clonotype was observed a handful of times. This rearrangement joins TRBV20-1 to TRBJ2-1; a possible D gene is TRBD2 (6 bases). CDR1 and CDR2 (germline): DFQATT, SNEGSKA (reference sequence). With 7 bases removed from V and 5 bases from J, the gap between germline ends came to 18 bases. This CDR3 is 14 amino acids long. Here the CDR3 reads CSGDKSGVDNEQFF. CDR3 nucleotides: TGCAGTGGTGATAAATCGGGAGTGGACAATGAGCAGTTCTTC.

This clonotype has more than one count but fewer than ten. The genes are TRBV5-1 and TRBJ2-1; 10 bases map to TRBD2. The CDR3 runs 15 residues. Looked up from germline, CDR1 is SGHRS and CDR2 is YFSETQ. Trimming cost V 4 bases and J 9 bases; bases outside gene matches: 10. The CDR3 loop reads CASSLQASGSLEQFF. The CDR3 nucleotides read TGCGCCAGCAGCCTCCAAGCTAGCGGGAGTCTTGAGCAGTTCTTC.

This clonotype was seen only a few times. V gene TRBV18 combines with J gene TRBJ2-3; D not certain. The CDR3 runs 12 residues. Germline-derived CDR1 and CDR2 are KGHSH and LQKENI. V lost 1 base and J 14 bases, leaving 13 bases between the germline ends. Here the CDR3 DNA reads TGTGCCAGCTCACCACTAGGTTACGAAAGGTATTTT. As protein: CASSPLGYERYF. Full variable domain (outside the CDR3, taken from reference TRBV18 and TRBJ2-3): NAGVMQNPRHLVRRRGQEARLRCSPMKGHSHVYWYRQLPEEGLKFMVYLQKENIIDESGMPKERFSAEFPKEGPSILRIQQVVRGDSAAYFCASSPLGYERYFGPGTRLTVL.

The CDR3 region is CASSSMKGYNQPQHF. The CDR3 coding sequence is TGTGCCAGCAGCTCAATGAAGGGATACAATCAGCCCCAGCATTTT. This chain links TRBV7-9 with TRBJ1-5; D not resolved. The CDR3 loop spans 15 amino acids. Germline V gene data show CDR1 as SEHNR and CDR2 as FQNEAQ (reference sequence). Trimming removed 4 bases at V and 3 bases at J, with 13 bases between.

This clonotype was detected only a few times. The CDR3: CASSRQGLNTEAFF. The CDR3 nucleotides are TGTGCCAGCAGCCGACAGGGGTTGAACACTGAAGCTTTCTTT. This chain links TRBV3-1 with TRBJ1-1, with 8 bases identical to TRBD1. The CDR3 totals 14 residues. Germline loops: CDR1 LGHDT, CDR2 YNNKEL (reference sequence). Unmatched junction bases numbered 1, after V lost 4 bases and J lost 0 bases.

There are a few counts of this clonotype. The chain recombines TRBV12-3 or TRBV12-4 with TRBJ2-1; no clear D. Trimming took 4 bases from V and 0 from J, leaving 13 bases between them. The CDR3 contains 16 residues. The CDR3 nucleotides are TGTGCCAGCAGTTCCTATCAGGCTAACTCCTACAATGAGCAGTTCTTC. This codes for CASSSYQANSYNEQFF.

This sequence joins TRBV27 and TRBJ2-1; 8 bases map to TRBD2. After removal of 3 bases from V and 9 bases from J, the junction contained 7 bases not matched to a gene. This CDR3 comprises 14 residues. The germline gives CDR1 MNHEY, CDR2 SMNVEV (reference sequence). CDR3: CASSFSSGSGEQFF. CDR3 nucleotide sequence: TGTGCCAGCAGTTTCTCAAGCGGGAGTGGTGAGCAGTTCTTC.

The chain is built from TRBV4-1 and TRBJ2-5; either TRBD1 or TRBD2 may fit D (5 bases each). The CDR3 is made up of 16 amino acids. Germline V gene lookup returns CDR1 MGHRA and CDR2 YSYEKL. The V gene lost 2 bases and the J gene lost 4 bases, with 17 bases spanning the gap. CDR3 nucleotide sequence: TGCGCCAGCAGCCAACGGACTGGGGGTGTGGGAGAGACCCAGTACTTC. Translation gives CASSQRTGGVGETQYF.

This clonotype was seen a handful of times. The CDR3 reads CASRGTNEKLFF. For the CDR3, the DNA is TGTGCCAGCAGGGGAACTAATGAAAAACTGTTTTTT. The V call is TRBV9, the J call TRBJ1-4; no clear D. The V end was cut by 5 bases, the J end by 1 base, with 3 bases between. The CDR3 length is 12 residues. Germline V gives CDR1 SGDLS, CDR2 YYNGEE. Using reference TRBV9 and TRBJ1-4 for the parts outside the CDR3, the full variable domain is DSGVTQTPKHLITATGQRVTLRCSPRSGDLSVYWYQQSLDQGLQFLIQYYNGEERAKGNILERFSAQQFPDLHSELNLSSLELGDSALYFCASRGTNEKLFFGSGTQLSVL.

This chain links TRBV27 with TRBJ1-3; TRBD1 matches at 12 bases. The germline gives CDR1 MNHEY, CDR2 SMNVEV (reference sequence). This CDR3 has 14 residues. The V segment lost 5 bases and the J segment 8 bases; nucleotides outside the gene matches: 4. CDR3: CASSPGTGGYTIYF. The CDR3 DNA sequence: TGTGCCAGCAGTCCCGGGACAGGGGGCTACACCATATATTTT.

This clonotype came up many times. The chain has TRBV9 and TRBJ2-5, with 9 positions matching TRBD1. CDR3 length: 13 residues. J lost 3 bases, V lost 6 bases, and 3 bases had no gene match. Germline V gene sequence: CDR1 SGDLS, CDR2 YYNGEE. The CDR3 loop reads CASTRDREETQYF. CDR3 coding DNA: TGTGCCAGCACCAGGGACAGGGAAGAGACCCAGTACTTC.

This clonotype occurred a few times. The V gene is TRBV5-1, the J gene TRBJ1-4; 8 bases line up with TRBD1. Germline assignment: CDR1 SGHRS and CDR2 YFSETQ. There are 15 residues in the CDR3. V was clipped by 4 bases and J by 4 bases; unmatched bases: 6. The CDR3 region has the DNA TGCGCCAGCAGCCCTCGGACAGGGTTTAATGAAAAACTGTTTTTT. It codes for CASSPRTGFNEKLFF.

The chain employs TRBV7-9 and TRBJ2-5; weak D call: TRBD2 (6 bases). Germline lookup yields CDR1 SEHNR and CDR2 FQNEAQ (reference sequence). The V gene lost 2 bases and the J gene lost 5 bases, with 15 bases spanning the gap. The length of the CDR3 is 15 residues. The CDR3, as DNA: TGTGCCAGCAGCTTAAGGCAGGGAGGCCGGGAGACCCAGTACTTC. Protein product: CASSLRQGGRETQYF.

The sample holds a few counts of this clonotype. CDR3 loop: CASSYGGTHQETQYF. The DNA of the CDR3 is TGTGCCAGCAGTTACGGAGGGACACACCAAGAGACCCAGTACTTC. The chain joins TRBV6-5 to TRBJ2-5; D is perhaps TRBD1 or TRBD2 (6 bases each). Germline CDR1 and CDR2: MNHEY and SVGAGI. The CDR3 is made up of 15 amino acids. Trimming pared 2 bases from V and 0 bases from J, leaving 10 bases between.

The CDR3 is CASSLAPLGRGETQYF. CDR3 DNA sequence: TGTGCCAGCAGCTTAGCTCCCCTCGGGAGGGGAGAGACCCAGTACTTC. The V gene is TRBV7-9, the J gene TRBJ2-5; 8 nucleotides match TRBD2. The V and J ends lost 0 bases and 4 bases, in that order; junction bases with no gene match: 7. CDR1 and CDR2 from the germline V gene are SEHNR and FQNEAQ (reference sequence). The CDR3 sequence is 16 residues long.

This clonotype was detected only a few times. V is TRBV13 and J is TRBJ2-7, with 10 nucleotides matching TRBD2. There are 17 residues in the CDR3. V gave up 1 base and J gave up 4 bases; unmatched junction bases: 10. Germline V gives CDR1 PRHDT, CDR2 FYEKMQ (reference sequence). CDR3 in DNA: TGTGCCAGCAGCTTAGCCCTGACTAGCGGGCCCTTTTACGAGCAGTACTTC. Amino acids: CASSLALTSGPFYEQYF. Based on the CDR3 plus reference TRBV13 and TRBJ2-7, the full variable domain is AAGVIQSPRHLIKEKRETATLKCYPIPRHDTVYWYQQGPGQDPQFLISFYEKMQSDKGSIPDRFSAQQFSDYHSELNMSSLELGDSALYFCASSLALTSGPFYEQYFGPGTRLTVT.

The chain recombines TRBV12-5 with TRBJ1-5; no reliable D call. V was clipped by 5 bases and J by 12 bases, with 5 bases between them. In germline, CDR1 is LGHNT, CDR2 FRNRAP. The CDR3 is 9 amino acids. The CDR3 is CASGRYQHF. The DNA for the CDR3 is TGTGCTAGTGGTCGTTACCAGCATTTT.

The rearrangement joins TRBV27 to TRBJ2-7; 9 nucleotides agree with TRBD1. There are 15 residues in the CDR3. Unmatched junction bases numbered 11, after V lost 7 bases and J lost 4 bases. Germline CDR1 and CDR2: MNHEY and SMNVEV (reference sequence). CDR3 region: CASKRGDRALYEQYF. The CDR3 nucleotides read TGTGCCAGCAAGAGGGGGGACAGGGCATTATACGAGCAGTACTTC.

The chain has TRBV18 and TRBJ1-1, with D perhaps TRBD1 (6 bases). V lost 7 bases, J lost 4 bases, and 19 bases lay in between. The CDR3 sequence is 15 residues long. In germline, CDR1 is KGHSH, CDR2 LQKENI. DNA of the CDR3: TGTGCCAGCTTCATGATACAGGGCGGGACCACTGAAGCTTTCTTT. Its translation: CASFMIQGGTTEAFF.

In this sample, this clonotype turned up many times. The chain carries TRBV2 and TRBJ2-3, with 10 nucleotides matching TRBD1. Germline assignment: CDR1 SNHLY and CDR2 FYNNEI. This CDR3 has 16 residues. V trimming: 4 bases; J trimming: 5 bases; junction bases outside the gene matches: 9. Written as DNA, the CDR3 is TGTGCCAGCAGTGGATCCGGGACAGGGGTGGGAGATACGCAGTATTTT. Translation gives CASSGSGTGVGDTQYF. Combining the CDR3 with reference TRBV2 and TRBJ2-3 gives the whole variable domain EPEVTQTPSHQVTQMGQEVILRCVPISNHLYFYWYRQILGQKVEFLVSFYNNEISEKSEIFDDQFSVERPDGSNFTLKIRSTKLEDSAMYFCASSGSGTGVGDTQYFGPGTRLTVL.

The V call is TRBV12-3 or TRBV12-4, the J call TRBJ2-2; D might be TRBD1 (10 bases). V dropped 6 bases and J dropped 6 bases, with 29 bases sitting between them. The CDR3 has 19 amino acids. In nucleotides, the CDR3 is TGTGCCAGCAGAGCTTTCCGGGACAGGGGACTAGCAGTGGCCGGGGAGCTGTTTTTT. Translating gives CASRAFRDRGLAVAGELFF.

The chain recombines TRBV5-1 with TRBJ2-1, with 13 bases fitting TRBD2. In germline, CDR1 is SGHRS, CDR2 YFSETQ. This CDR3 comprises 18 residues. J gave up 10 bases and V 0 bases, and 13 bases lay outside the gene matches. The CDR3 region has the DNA TGCGCCAGCAGCTTGGGTTTGCTACTAGCGGGAGGGCCTAGGGAGCAGTTCTTC. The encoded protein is CASSLGLLLAGGPREQFF.